This is a list of T cell receptor beta chains from one sample in a study of shared clonotypes between healthy human individuals. Profiling relied on immunoSEQ multiplex PCR, and the TCRdb table lists in-frame clones only, not all of them. Of about 600,000 clones in the sample, around three quarters were seen once. Input material: PBMCs. These receptors all stem from a woman in her 40s in good health. Some clones in this sample may be carry-over from other donors' samples. Each CDR3 is given with its conserved first and last residue. A D gene is named only where the DNA matches it firmly. Where a row states a size, it is once, few, many or the class of an expanded clone; other rows omit it.

j_call v_call d_call clone_size cdr3_aa cdr3_nt
TRBJ1-1 TRBV27 - - CASSLSGGTEAFF TGTGCCAGCAGCCTTTCCGGGGGCACTGAAGCTTTCTTT
TRBJ2-2 TRBV5-1 TRBD2 - CASSLVPGLAGGHTGELFF TGCGCCAGCAGCTTGGTTCCCGGACTAGCGGGAGGGCACACCGGGGAGCTGTTTTTT
TRBJ2-7 TRBV5-4 - - CASSSRQAGRYEQYF TGTGCCAGCAGCTCTCGACAGGCCGGCCGTTACGAGCAGTACTTC
TRBJ2-3 TRBV11-2 TRBD2 - CASSPGGGRALDTQYF TGTGCCAGCAGCCCAGGTGGCGGGAGGGCCTTAGATACGCAGTATTTT
TRBJ1-1 TRBV28 - - CASSLGKGGWPEGAFF TGTGCCAGCAGTTTAGGGAAGGGAGGCTGGCCGGAAGGAGCTTTCTTT
TRBJ2-7 TRBV27 TRBD1 few CASSFSGTGPYEQYF TGTGCCAGCAGTTTCTCCGGGACAGGCCCCTACGAGCAGTACTTC
TRBJ2-1 TRBV15 - - CATSRDFYEQFF TGTGCCACCAGCAGAGATTTTTATGAGCAGTTCTTC
TRBJ1-5 TRBV5-1 TRBD1 - CASSSTGGRQPQHF TGCGCCAGCAGCTCAACAGGGGGGCGGCAGCCCCAGCATTTT
TRBJ2-1 TRBV11-3 - - CASSFGGWANNEQFF TGTGCCAGCAGCTTTGGGGGGTGGGCCAACAATGAGCAGTTCTTC
TRBJ1-2 TRBV2 - few CASRENRDNTF TGTGCCAGCAGGGAAAACAGGGACAACACCTTC
TRBJ1-2 TRBV5-5 - - CASSPGDGNRYGYTF TGTGCCAGCAGCCCGGGGGATGGAAACCGCTATGGCTACACCTTC
TRBJ2-1 TRBV6-4 TRBD2 - CASSEASGTYNEQFF TGTGCCAGCAGTGAAGCTAGCGGGACCTACAATGAGCAGTTCTTC
TRBJ2-7 TRBV7-2 TRBD2 - CASSLASGRLYF TGTGCCAGCAGCTTAGCTAGCGGGAGGTTGTACTTC
TRBJ2-7 TRBV25-1 - once CATVLGYEQYF TGTGCCACAGTCCTCGGTTACGAGCAGTACTTC
TRBJ1-4 TRBV7-2 - - CASSVNGHSNEKLFF TGTGCCAGCAGCGTTAATGGGCATTCTAATGAAAAACTGTTTTTT
TRBJ2-3 TRBV5-1 TRBD2 - CASSLQGREASTDTQYF TGCGCCAGCAGCTTGCAGGGGCGGGAGGCTAGCACGGATACGCAGTATTTT
TRBJ1-5 TRBV2 - - CASSGWGYSNQPQHF TGTGCCAGCAGTGGATGGGGCTATAGCAATCAGCCCCAGCATTTT
TRBJ2-7 TRBV10-2 - once CASSETYEQYF TGCGCCAGCAGTGAGACCTACGAGCAGTACTTC
TRBJ2-1 TRBV10-3 TRBD2 few CAIRQTSDEQFF TGTGCCATCAGACAAACTAGCGATGAGCAGTTCTTC
TRBJ1-1 TRBV7-9 - - CASSLMGTEAFF TGTGCCAGCAGCTTAATGGGGACTGAAGCTTTCTTT
TRBJ2-3 TRBV11-1 - - CASTRAGDTQYF TGTGCCAGCACCCGGGCGGGGGATACGCAGTATTTT
TRBJ2-1 TRBV5-6 TRBD2 few CASSSGTSGPYNEQFF TGTGCCAGCAGCTCCGGGACTAGCGGACCCTACAATGAGCAGTTCTTC
TRBJ2-3 TRBV18 - - CASSPPYSGTTTQYF TGTGCCAGCTCACCACCGTACAGCGGGACAACCACGCAGTATTTT
TRBJ2-3 TRBV28 - - CASSLSSRRLADTQYF TGTGCCAGCAGTTTATCTAGCAGAAGATTGGCAGATACGCAGTATTTT
TRBJ2-7 TRBV30 TRBD2 - CAWTPRSGSGYEQYF TGTGCCTGGACGCCCAGGAGCGGGAGTGGGTACGAGCAGTACTTC
TRBJ2-2 TRBV30 - few CAWNDPGPGELFF TGTGCCTGGAACGACCCAGGGCCCGGGGAGCTGTTTTTT
TRBJ2-7 TRBV2 TRBD2 - CASGGLAGYEQYF TGTGCCAGCGGGGGACTAGCGGGATACGAGCAGTACTTC
TRBJ2-3 TRBV27 TRBD1 - CASSFQGAPGTDTQYF TGTGCCAGCAGTTTCCAGGGGGCACCGGGCACAGATACGCAGTATTTT
TRBJ2-7 TRBV10-1 - - CASSRDSSYEQYF TGCGCCAGTAGCCGGGACTCCTCCTACGAGCAGTACTTC
TRBJ1-5 TRBV5-1 - - CASSWGPYSNQPQHF TGCGCCAGCAGCTGGGGGCCATATAGCAATCAGCCCCAGCATTTT
TRBJ2-2 TRBV7-2 - - CASRPEGAAGELFF TGTGCCAGCAGACCCGAGGGTGCGGCCGGGGAGCTGTTTTTT
TRBJ2-2 TRBV5-1 - - CASSLGGSRGELFF TGCGCCAGCAGCTTGGGTGGGAGTCGCGGGGAGCTGTTTTTT
TRBJ1-4 TRBV5-1 - once CASNPGRDHEKLFF TGCGCCAGCAACCCCGGGAGGGATCATGAAAAACTGTTTTTT
TRBJ1-1 TRBV6-5 - - CASSSDQAREAFF TGTGCCAGCAGTTCGGACCAGGCCCGTGAAGCTTTCTTT
TRBJ1-1 TRBV9 - - CASSVGGSPNTEAFF TGTGCCAGCAGCGTAGGTGGCAGCCCGAACACTGAAGCTTTCTTT
TRBJ2-5 TRBV15 - - CATSRAAVPETQYF TGTGCCACCAGCAGAGCCGCGGTCCCAGAGACCCAGTACTTC
TRBJ1-2 TRBV7-9 - once CASSLSGWDYTF TGTGCCAGCAGCTTATCGGGTTGGGACTACACCTTC
TRBJ2-1 TRBV7-8 - - CASSRGGGANEQFF TGTGCCAGCAGCCGGGGAGGGGGCGCGAATGAGCAGTTCTTC
TRBJ2-3 TRBV10-3 TRBD2 - CAISSGRGTDTQYF TGTGCCATCAGCAGCGGGAGAGGCACAGATACGCAGTATTTT
TRBJ2-7 TRBV15 TRBD1 many CATSRGQGSYEQYF TGTGCCACCAGCAGAGGACAGGGTAGTTACGAGCAGTACTTC
TRBJ2-7 TRBV28 TRBD2 - CASSRSGSLSYEQYF TGTGCCAGCAGTCGTAGCGGGAGTCTCTCCTACGAGCAGTACTTC
TRBJ2-3 TRBV6-6 - few CASSPRTDTQYF TGTGCCAGCAGCCCCAGGACAGATACGCAGTATTTT
TRBJ2-1 TRBV4-1 - many CASSVPRESYNEQFF TGCGCCAGCAGCGTCCCGAGGGAAAGTTACAATGAGCAGTTCTTC
TRBJ2-7 TRBV28 TRBD1 - CASGTAYEQYF TGTGCCAGCGGGACAGCCTACGAGCAGTACTTC
TRBJ2-1 TRBV2 TRBD2 - CASRGLASSSNEQFF TGTGCCAGCAGGGGACTAGCCTCTTCGTCCAATGAGCAGTTCTTC